The 14 T cell receptor beta chains below come from one sample, sequenced in a study of Graves' ophthalmopathy and Graves' hyperthyroidism. Amplifying from RNA transcripts, the study obtained TCR beta CDR3 regions. Amplification began with first-round RT-PCR using HTBI primers, then second-round multiplex PCR was performed. TCRdb called the multiplex PCR reads again in MiXCR, with one record for every CDR3 protein. The table records 350,000 to 400,000 distinct CDR3 sequences, roughly 18% of them present only once. Input material: peripheral blood. These receptors all come from a woman in her late teens or twenties with Graves' ophthalmopathy.

Here the CDR3 reads CASSYSAWGGETQYF. The CDR3 DNA follows: TGTGCCAGCAGTTACTCGGCGTGGGGGGGAGAGACCCAGTACTTC. The chain is built from TRBV6-5 and TRBJ2-5, with 7 bases lining up with TRBD2. CDR3 length: 15 amino acids. Germline lookup yields CDR1 MNHEY and CDR2 SVGAGI. After removal of 0 bases from V and 4 bases from J, the junction contained 5 bases not matched to a gene.

This clonotype showed up many times. V gene TRBV27 combines with J gene TRBJ1-1; TRBD1 agrees at 7 bases. Looked up from germline, CDR1 is MNHEY and CDR2 is SMNVEV (reference sequence). Trimming at V came to 5 bases and at J to 6 bases, leaving 3 bases not matched to a gene. CDR3 length: 12 residues. The CDR3 nucleotides read TGTGCCAGCAGTCGACAGGGTGCTGAAGCTTTCTTT. Protein sequence: CASSRQGAEAFF.

Notes on this clonotype: A junction end diverges from the germline sequence, so it may reflect a read error. CDR3 residues: CASSAEDSHRPLHF. CDR3 nucleotides: TGCGCCAGCAGTGCGGAGGACAGCCACCGCCCCCTCCACTTT. The chain uses TRBV12-3 or TRBV12-4 and TRBJ1-6, with TRBD1 as a possible D gene (6 bases). The CDR3 has 14 amino acids.

The rearrangement uses TRBV27 and TRBJ2-7; a possible D gene is TRBD2 (5 bases). CDR3 length equals 15 residues. V was shortened by 1 base and J by 1 base, with 11 bases between the two germline ends. Per germline, CDR1 MNHEY and CDR2 SMNVEV (reference sequence). Here the CDR3 reads CASSLFGGRSYEQYF. CDR3 nucleotide sequence: TGTGCCAGCAGTTTATTTGGTGGGAGATCCTACGAGCAGTACTTC.

Notes on this clonotype: At one boundary the junction diverges from the germline segment, which might be a read error. The V and J genes are TRBV18 and TRBJ1-2, with D uncertain. CDR1 is KGHSH, CDR2 LQKENI, per germline. The CDR3 is 16 residues long. The chain's CDR3 is CSSSPGWGGLNYGYTF. The CDR3 nucleotides are TGTTCCAGCTCACCCGGGTGGGGAGGCCTGAACTATGGCTACACCTTC. The whole variable domain, filled in from reference TRBV18 and TRBJ1-2, reads NAGVMQNPRHLVRRRGQEARLRCSPMKGHSHVYWYRQLPEEGLKFMVYLQKENIIDESGMPKERFSAEFPKEGPSILRIQQVVRGDSAAYFCSSSPGWGGLNYGYTFGSGTRLTVV.

Ten or more counts support this clonotype. The chain couples TRBV6-2 or TRBV6-3 to TRBJ1-1; D gene unclear. V gave up 8 bases and J gave up 3 bases, with 10 bases separating them. The CDR3 totals 12 residues. Germline loops: CDR1 MNHEY, CDR2 SVGEGT. The CDR3 coding sequence is TGTGCCAGCCGTAAGTTATACACTGAAGCTTTCTTT. Amino acids: CASRKLYTEAFF.

In its sample, this clonotype was seen many times. The chain uses TRBV28 and TRBJ2-2; the match to TRBD2 covers 10 bases. The CDR3 runs 15 residues. Germline CDR1 is MDHEN and CDR2 is SYDVKM. The junction had 5 bases not matched to a gene; V was cut back by 10 bases and J by 0 bases. The CDR3 is CATLTSGPNTGELFF. The CDR3 DNA sequence: TGTGCCACTTTGACTAGCGGGCCGAACACCGGGGAGCTGTTTTTT.

This clonotype has a count of ten or more. The chain employs TRBV7-8 and TRBJ2-7; D call uncertain. The CDR3 length is 14 residues. The V gene lost 5 bases and the J gene lost 0 bases, with 11 bases spanning the gap. Germline CDR1 and CDR2: SGHVS and FQNEAQ. The CDR3, as DNA: TGTGCCAGCAGCCCTTCACCGTACTCCTACGAGCAGTACTTC. Encoded protein: CASSPSPYSYEQYF. Full variable domain (rest looked up from reference TRBV7-8 and TRBJ2-7): GAGVSQSPRYKVAKRGQDVALRCDPISGHVSLFWYQQALGQGPEFLTYFQNEAQLDKSGLPSDRFFAERPEGSVSTLKIQRTQQEDSAVYLCASSPSPYSYEQYFGPGTRLTVT.

V is TRBV20-1 and J is TRBJ2-1; D gene ambiguous. Trimming cost V 2 bases and J 4 bases, with 3 bases left between them. This CDR3 has 11 amino acids. The germline gives CDR1 DFQATT, CDR2 SNEGSKA (reference sequence). CDR3 DNA sequence: TGCAGTGCTAGAAGATACAATGAGCAGTTCTTC. Translated, it gives CSARRYNEQFF.

This clonotype was seen ten or more times. The CDR3 coding sequence is TGTGCCAGCAGCGGACGACAGGGTTCCTTTACCTACGAGCAGTACTTC. This gives the protein CASSGRQGSFTYEQYF. The V gene is TRBV11-2, the J gene TRBJ2-7, with 7 bases aligning to TRBD1. The CDR3 length is 16 residues. After removal of 5 bases from V and 2 bases from J, the junction contained 12 bases not matched to a gene. Germline values: CDR1 SGHAT, CDR2 FQNNGV.

This clonotype was counted many times. The chain has TRBV6-5 and TRBJ2-5, with a tentative D call TRBD1 (7 bases). The CDR3 sequence is 13 residues long. V was shortened by 10 bases and J by 5 bases, with 17 bases between the two germline ends. Germline CDR1 MNHEY, CDR2 SVGAGI. In nucleotides, the CDR3 is TGTGCCACCAATACAGGGGCGGGGGAGACCCAGTACTTC. Its protein is CATNTGAGETQYF.

This clonotype came up many times. The chain uses TRBV2 and TRBJ2-2, with 8 bases identical to TRBD1. The V and J ends lost 6 bases and 1 base, in that order; junction bases with no gene match: 7. The germline CDR1 and CDR2 sequences are SNHLY and FYNNEI. This CDR3 spans 16 amino acids. The DNA for the CDR3 is TGTGCCAGCAGCCGACAGGGGCATAGGAACACCGGGGAGCTGTTTTTT. This codes for CASSRQGHRNTGELFF.

V gene TRBV27 combines with J gene TRBJ1-5, with D unclear. Trimming took off 3 bases at V and 8 bases at J, with 11 bases between the two ends. The CDR3 length is 13 residues. Germline V CDR1 and CDR2: MNHEY, SMNVEV (reference sequence). The CDR3 is CASSFARGEPQHF. As DNA, the CDR3 is TGTGCCAGCAGTTTCGCCCGTGGGGAGCCCCAGCATTTT.

This clonotype was observed many times. This chain connects TRBV7-8 to TRBJ2-2; TRBD2 agrees at 12 bases. The V gene's germline CDR1 is SGHVS and CDR2 FQNEAQ. The CDR3 totals 17 residues. The J segment lost 7 bases and the V segment lost 3 bases, leaving 9 bases of the junction unmatched. CDR3 sequence (DNA): TGTGCCAGCAGCTTCTATGCTAGCGGGGGGGCGGACGGGGAGCTGTTTTTT. It encodes CASSFYASGGADGELFF. The complete variable domain, with remaining parts taken from reference TRBV7-8 and TRBJ2-2, reads GAGVSQSPRYKVAKRGQDVALRCDPISGHVSLFWYQQALGQGPEFLTYFQNEAQLDKSGLPSDRFFAERPEGSVSTLKIQRTQQEDSAVYLCASSFYASGGADGELFFGEGSRLTVL.